This TCR beta chain was captured in a study of cytomegalovirus exposure and HLA in healthy donors. TCRdb's copy holds only in-frame clones and misses some; the assay was immunoSEQ multiplex PCR. Here the sample spans some 130,000 clones, 85% to 90% being singletons. Worth noting for this clone: Its antigen is undetermined.

The CDR3 contains 13 residues. Trimming removed 0 bases at V and 5 bases at J, with 8 bases between. The V gene's germline CDR1 is SGHRS and CDR2 YFSETQ. Study-wide results and limits: Reported performance of the classifier showed diagnosis of cytomegalovirus status with high specificity and sensitivity. Among the CMV-associated chains, three were confirmed in vitro as specific for CMV antigens.

The sequenced sample consisted of PBMCs. This receptor was taken from a young woman in good health and CMV-seropositive. J is TRBJ1-1 and V is TRBV5-1; D not certain. The CDR3 nucleotides are TGCGCCAGCAGCTTGGAACCGGGGACTGAAGCTTTCTTT. Encoded protein: CASSLEPGTEAFF. The variable domain in full, with the rest retrieved from reference TRBV5-1 and TRBJ1-1, is KAGVTQTPRYLIKTRGQQVTLSCSPISGHRSVSWYQQTPGQGLQFLFEYFSETQRNKGNFPGRFSGRQFSNSRSEMNVSTLELGDSALYLCASSLEPGTEAFFGQGTRLTVV.